These 24 T cell receptor beta chains came from one sample sequenced in a study of CD4+ T cells in melanoma. Libraries were prepared by immunoSEQ multiplex PCR; TCRdb keeps only in-frame clonotypes and omits some of them. Among 9,600 or so clones, less than 75% were seen once, and the ten largest hold roughly a quarter. The specimen was cells from a culture (not recorded whether cultured in vitro). Every receptor here comes from a human donor with melanoma.

This clone was counted between two and nine times. This chain links TRBV15 with TRBJ1-4; no clear D. The CDR3 is 15 residues long. Deletions cut 2 bases from V and 7 bases from J, with 14 bases between. Germline loops: CDR1 LNHNV, CDR2 YYDKDF (reference sequence). The CDR3 here is CATSRSQGSSEKLFF. DNA of the CDR3: TGTGCCACCAGCAGAAGCCAAGGGTCGAGTGAAAAACTGTTTTTT.

This clone was seen a single time. V usage is TRBV12-5 and J usage is TRBJ2-7; the D is unclear. Per the germline V gene, CDR1 is LGHNT and CDR2 is FRNRAP. V was trimmed by 3 bases and J by 1 base, leaving 16 bases between them. CDR3 length: 16 residues. In DNA, the CDR3 is TGTGCTAGTGGTTTCTTTTCTCCACAGTTGTCCTACGAGCAGTACTTC. It translates to CASGFFSPQLSYEQYF.

The rearrangement joins TRBV5-1 to TRBJ2-2; TRBD2 matches at 10 bases. The CDR3 runs 16 residues. With 4 bases clipped from V and 6 bases from J, the junction kept 9 bases outside the gene matches. Germline CDR1 is SGHRS and CDR2 is YFSETQ. The CDR3 bases are TGCGCCAGCAGCCTTGGAATAGCGGGGGGTTCCGGGGAGCTGTTTTTT. Its protein is CASSLGIAGGSGELFF.

The table lists this clone with a count of one. The chain couples TRBV4-1 to TRBJ2-3, with D perhaps TRBD1 or TRBD2 (5 bases each). Germline lookup yields CDR1 MGHRA and CDR2 YSYEKL. The V end was cut by 2 bases, the J end by 5 bases, with 11 bases between. The CDR3 is 14 amino acids. CDR3 sequence (DNA): TGCGCCAGCAGCCAAAACGGGGCTGAAGATACGCAGTATTTT. It is translated as CASSQNGAEDTQYF.

V is TRBV5-8 and J is TRBJ2-3; D gene uncertain. In germline, CDR1 is SGHTS, CDR2 YDEGEE. V was pared by 1 base and J by 3 bases, with 9 bases between. The length of the CDR3 is 14 residues. CDR3 residues: CASSLRRATDTQYF. CDR3 bases: TGTGCCAGCAGCTTGAGACGGGCAACAGATACGCAGTATTTT. Variable domain in full (rest from reference TRBV5-8 and TRBJ2-3): EAGVTQSPTHLIKTRGQQATLRCSPISGHTSVYWYQQALGLGLQFLLWYDEGEERNRGNFPPRFSGRQFPNYSSELNVNALELEDSALYLCASSLRRATDTQYFGPGTRLTVL.

The genes are TRBV5-1 and TRBJ2-3, with 7 positions matching TRBD2. J was trimmed by 1 base and V by 4 bases; bases with no gene match: 6. Looked up from germline, CDR1 is SGHRS and CDR2 is YFSETQ. This CDR3 comprises 15 residues. CDR3 amino acids: CASSIPSGGTDTQYF. Written as DNA, the CDR3 is TGCGCCAGCAGCATACCTAGCGGAGGCACAGATACGCAGTATTTT.

The V and J genes are TRBV25-1 and TRBJ2-1, with TRBD1 matching over 9 bases. Germline-derived CDR1 and CDR2 are MGHDK and SYGVNS. V gave up 7 bases and J gave up 3 bases; unmatched junction bases: 1. The CDR3 has 13 amino acids. DNA for the CDR3: TGTGCCAGCAAGGGACAGGGCTACAATGAGCAGTTCTTC. As protein: CASKGQGYNEQFF.

The CDR3 spells CASSDDRRNTEAFF. The CDR3, as DNA: TGTGCCAGCAGTGACGACAGGCGGAACACTGAAGCTTTCTTT. V and J are TRBV6-1 and TRBJ1-1, with D possibly TRBD1 on 6 matching bases. Looked up from germline, CDR1 is MNHNS and CDR2 is SASEGT. The CDR3 sequence is 14 residues long. Trimming took 3 bases from V and 1 from J, leaving 9 bases between them.

The chain is built from TRBV11-2 and TRBJ1-1; tentative D call: TRBD1 (5 bases). The V end lost 5 bases, the J end lost 6 bases, and 19 bases lay between the germline ends. CDR3 size: 15 residues. In germline, CDR1 is SGHAT, CDR2 FQNNGV. The CDR3 protein is CASSPRDRGGAEAFF. The CDR3, as DNA: TGTGCCAGCAGCCCACGTGACAGAGGAGGCGCTGAAGCTTTCTTT.

V usage is TRBV6-6 and J usage is TRBJ1-5; no clear D. The CDR3 spans 14 residues. Trimming removed 8 bases from V and 2 bases from J, with 13 bases in between. Per germline, CDR1 MNHNY and CDR2 SVGAGI (reference sequence). CDR3 sequence reads: CASLTNRGNQPQHF. The CDR3 bases are TGTGCCAGCCTTACTAATCGGGGCAATCAGCCCCAGCATTTT.

The chain employs TRBV9 and TRBJ2-5; 7 positions match TRBD1. This CDR3 is 17 amino acids long. With 3 bases clipped from V and 0 bases from J, the junction kept 11 bases outside the gene matches. Germline V gives CDR1 SGDLS, CDR2 YYNGEE. The CDR3 loop is CASSAHGTATYQETQYF. CDR3 DNA: TGTGCCAGCAGCGCCCACGGGACAGCTACGTACCAAGAGACCCAGTACTTC.

The gene calls are TRBV5-1 and TRBJ1-3; a weak D match, TRBD1 (5 bases). CDR1 is SGHRS and CDR2 is YFSETQ in the germline V gene. The length of the CDR3 is 13 residues. V lost 4 bases and J 6 bases, leaving 11 bases between the germline ends. The CDR3 DNA sequence: TGCGCCAGCAGCCAGGGAGTCCTAAACACCATATATTTT. It encodes CASSQGVLNTIYF.

The rearrangement joins TRBV23-1 to TRBJ2-7, with D tentatively TRBD1 (5 bases). TRBV23-1 is recorded as an ORF, its role being uncertain. The CDR3 covers 13 residues. Deletions cut 6 bases from V and 1 base from J, with 10 bases between. DNA of the CDR3: TGCGCCAGCAGCAGGGTTGAATCCTACGAGCAGTACTTC. As protein: CASSRVESYEQYF.

The chain is built from TRBV2 and TRBJ1-2; D is possibly TRBD1 (5 bases). With 4 bases removed from V and 0 bases from J, the gap between germline ends came to 15 bases. CDR3 length: 16 amino acids. CDR1 and CDR2 from the germline V gene are SNHLY and FYNNEI. CDR3 in DNA: TGTGCCAGCAGTGGCGGGGGGGTTCAAGCTAACTATGGCTACACCTTC. Its translation: CASSGGGVQANYGYTF.

The J gene is TRBJ1-5, the V gene TRBV5-6; possibly TRBD1 for D (5 bases). Trimming stripped 5 bases from V and 0 bases from J, with 18 bases between. This CDR3 has 17 amino acids. CDR1 and CDR2 from the germline V gene are SGHDT and YYEEEE. The CDR3, as DNA: TGTGCCAGCAGTTATATGATTGGGGGTTATAGCAATCAGCCCCAGCATTTT. This gives the protein CASSYMIGGYSNQPQHF.

The chain is built from TRBV30 and TRBJ1-3, with TRBD1 as a possible D gene (6 bases). Looked up from germline, CDR1 is GTSNPN and CDR2 is SVGIG (reference sequence). Trimming shortened V by 3 bases and J by 1 base, and 10 bases separated the two germline ends. This CDR3 has 14 residues. The CDR3: CAWRPGHSGNTIYF. The CDR3 DNA reads as TGTGCCTGGAGACCGGGACATTCTGGAAACACCATATATTTT.

This chain links TRBV12-3 or TRBV12-4 with TRBJ2-7; D might be TRBD2 (5 bases). V lost 3 bases to trimming and J lost 4 bases, with 10 bases between them. This CDR3 contains 13 residues. The CDR3 DNA reads TGTGCCAGCAGTTTTCGTGGAGGATACGAGCAGTACTTC. Translating it yields CASSFRGGYEQYF.

The rearrangement links TRBV3-1 (or the pseudogene TRBV3-2) to TRBJ2-2; weak D call: TRBD2 (7 bases). The length of the CDR3 is 17 residues. The germline CDR1 and CDR2 sequences are LGHDT and YNNKEL (reference sequence). The ends were cut back, 1 base at V and 6 bases at J, with 18 bases in the middle. In DNA, the CDR3 is TGTGCCAGCAGCCAAGGGGGCTCCTGGGGGGGCTCCGGGGAGCTGTTTTTT. This gives the protein CASSQGGSWGGSGELFF.

The V gene is TRBV15, the J gene TRBJ2-1; a possible D gene is TRBD2 (6 bases). Looked up from germline, CDR1 is LNHNV and CDR2 is YYDKDF (reference sequence). CDR3 length: 16 residues. V lost 3 bases and J lost 3, with 15 bases in between. This chain's CDR3 is CATSRDTGALYNEQFF. The CDR3 nucleotides read TGTGCCACCAGCAGGGACACGGGAGCACTCTACAATGAGCAGTTCTTC. The variable domain in full, with the rest retrieved from reference TRBV15 and TRBJ2-1, is DAMVIQNPRYQVTQFGKPVTLSCSQTLNHNVMYWYQQKSSQAPKLLFHYYDKDFNNEADTPDNFQSRRPNTSFCFLDIRSPGLGDTAMYLCATSRDTGALYNEQFFGPGTRLTVL.

The V gene is TRBV11-2, the J gene TRBJ1-2, with TRBD1 as a possible D gene (6 bases). Germline loops: CDR1 SGHAT, CDR2 FQNNGV. The CDR3 loop spans 14 amino acids. The V gene lost 5 bases and the J gene lost 4 bases, with 14 bases spanning the gap. The CDR3 region is CASSLSRGLYGYTF. CDR3 in DNA: TGTGCCAGCAGCCTGAGTCGGGGGCTCTATGGCTACACCTTC.

For the CDR3, the DNA is TGCGCCAGCAGCTTGCATCCGCGAGAGACCCAGTACTTC. Translated: CASSLHPRETQYF. The rearrangement links TRBV5-1 to TRBJ2-5; D remains ambiguous. V gave up 1 base and J gave up 4 bases, with 8 bases separating them. Germline values: CDR1 SGHRS, CDR2 YFSETQ. The CDR3 sequence is 13 residues long.

This chain joins TRBV18 and TRBJ1-1, with TRBD1 as a possible D gene (5 bases). Germline CDR1 and CDR2: KGHSH and LQKENI. Trimming left V 3 bases short and J 8 bases short, with 10 bases between. This CDR3 has 12 residues. In nucleotides, the CDR3 is TGTGCCAGCTCACCCTCCAGGGAGGAAGCTTTCTTT. Encoded protein: CASSPSREEAFF.

V usage is TRBV5-8 and J usage is TRBJ2-7; 8 bases agree with TRBD2. Germline assignment: CDR1 SGHTS and CDR2 YDEGEE. Trimming took 0 bases from V and 2 from J; bases not matched to a gene: 4. The CDR3 runs to 15 residues. The CDR3 DNA reads TGTGCCAGCAGCTTGGTCGGGGGGGGCGCCTACGAGCAGTACTTC. Translated, it gives CASSLVGGGAYEQYF.

J is TRBJ1-1 and V is TRBV27; D gene ambiguous. The CDR3 consists of 15 residues. Germline values: CDR1 MNHEY, CDR2 SMNVEV (reference sequence). V gave up 5 bases and J gave up 0 bases, with 13 bases separating them. CDR3 bases: TGTGCCAGCAGTCACGGACGGACCATGAACACTGAAGCTTTCTTT. Translation gives CASSHGRTMNTEAFF.